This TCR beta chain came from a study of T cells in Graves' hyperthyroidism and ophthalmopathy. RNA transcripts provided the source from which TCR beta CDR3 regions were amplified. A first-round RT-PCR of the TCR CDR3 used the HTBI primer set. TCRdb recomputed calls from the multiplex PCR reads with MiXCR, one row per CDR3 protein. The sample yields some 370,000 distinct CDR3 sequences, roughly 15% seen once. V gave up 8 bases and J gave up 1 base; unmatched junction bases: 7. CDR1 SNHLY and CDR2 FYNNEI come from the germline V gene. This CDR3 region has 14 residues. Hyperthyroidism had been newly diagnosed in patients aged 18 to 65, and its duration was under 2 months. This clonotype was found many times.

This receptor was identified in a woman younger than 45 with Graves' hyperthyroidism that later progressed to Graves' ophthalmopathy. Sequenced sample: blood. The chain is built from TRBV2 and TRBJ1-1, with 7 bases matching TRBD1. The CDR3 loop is CASPTQGGNTEAFF. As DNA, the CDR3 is TGTGCCAGCCCGACGCAGGGGGGGAACACTGAAGCTTTCTTT.